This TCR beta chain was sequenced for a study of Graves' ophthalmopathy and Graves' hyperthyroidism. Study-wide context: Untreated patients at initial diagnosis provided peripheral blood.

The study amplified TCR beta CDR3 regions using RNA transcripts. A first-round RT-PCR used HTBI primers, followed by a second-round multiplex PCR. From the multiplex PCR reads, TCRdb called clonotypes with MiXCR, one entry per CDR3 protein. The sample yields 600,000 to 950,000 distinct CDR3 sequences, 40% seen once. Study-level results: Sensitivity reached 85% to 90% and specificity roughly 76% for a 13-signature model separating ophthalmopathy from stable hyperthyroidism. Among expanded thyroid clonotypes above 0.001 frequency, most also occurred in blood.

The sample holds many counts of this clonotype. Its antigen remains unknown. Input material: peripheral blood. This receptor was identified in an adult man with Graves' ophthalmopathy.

The CDR3 DNA reads as TGTGCCACCAGCTTCCTAATGGGGACAGGTACCTACGAGCAGTACTTC. Translated: CATSFLMGTGTYEQYF. This chain connects TRBV15 to TRBJ2-7; 8 positions match TRBD1. The CDR3 contains 16 residues. V lost 5 bases to trimming and J lost 2 bases; unmatched junction nucleotides: 11. Germline-derived CDR1 and CDR2 are LNHNV and YYDKDF (reference sequence).